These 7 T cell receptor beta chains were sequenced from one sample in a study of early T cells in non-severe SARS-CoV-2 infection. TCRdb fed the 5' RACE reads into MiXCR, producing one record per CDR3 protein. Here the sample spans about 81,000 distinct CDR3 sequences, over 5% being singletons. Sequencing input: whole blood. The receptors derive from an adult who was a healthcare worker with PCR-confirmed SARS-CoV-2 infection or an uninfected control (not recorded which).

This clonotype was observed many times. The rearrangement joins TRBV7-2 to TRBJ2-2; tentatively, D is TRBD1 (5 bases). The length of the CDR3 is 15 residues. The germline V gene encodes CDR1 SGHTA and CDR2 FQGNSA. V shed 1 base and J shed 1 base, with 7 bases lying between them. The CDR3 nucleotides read TGTGCCAGCAGCTTAGAGGGGCTGAACACCGGGGAGCTGTTTTTT. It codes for CASSLEGLNTGELFF.

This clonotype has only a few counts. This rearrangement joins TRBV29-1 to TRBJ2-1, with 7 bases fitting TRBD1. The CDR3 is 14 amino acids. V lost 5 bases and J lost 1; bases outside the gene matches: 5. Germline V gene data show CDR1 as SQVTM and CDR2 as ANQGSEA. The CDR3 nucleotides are TGCAGCGTTAGGACAGGCGGGTCCTACAATGAGCAGTTCTTC. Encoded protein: CSVRTGGSYNEQFF.

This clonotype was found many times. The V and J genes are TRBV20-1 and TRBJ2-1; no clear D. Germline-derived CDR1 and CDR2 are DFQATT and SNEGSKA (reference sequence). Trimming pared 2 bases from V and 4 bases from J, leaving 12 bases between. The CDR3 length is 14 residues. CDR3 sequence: CSARQFGTYNEQFF. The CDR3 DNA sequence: TGCAGTGCTAGACAATTTGGCACGTACAATGAGCAGTTCTTC.

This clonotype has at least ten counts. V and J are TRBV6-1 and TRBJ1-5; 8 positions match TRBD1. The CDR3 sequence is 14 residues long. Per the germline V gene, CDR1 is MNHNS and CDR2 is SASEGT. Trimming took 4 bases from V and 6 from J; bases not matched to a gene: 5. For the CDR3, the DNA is TGTGCCAGCAGTGGGACAGGGCTCGGTCAGCCCCAGCATTTT. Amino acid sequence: CASSGTGLGQPQHF.

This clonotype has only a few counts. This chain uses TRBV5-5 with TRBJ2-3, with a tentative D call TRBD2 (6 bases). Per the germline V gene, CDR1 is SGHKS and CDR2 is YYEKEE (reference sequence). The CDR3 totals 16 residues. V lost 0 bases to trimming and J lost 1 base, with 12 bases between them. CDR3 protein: CASSLEPGGRTDTQYF. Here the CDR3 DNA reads TGTGCCAGCAGCTTGGAGCCCGGGGGTCGCACAGATACGCAGTATTTT.

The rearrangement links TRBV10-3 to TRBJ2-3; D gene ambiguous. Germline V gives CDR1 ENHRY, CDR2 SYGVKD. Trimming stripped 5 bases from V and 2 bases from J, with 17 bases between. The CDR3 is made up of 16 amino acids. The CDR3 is CAISQADRAATDTQYF. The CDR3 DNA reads TGTGCCATCAGTCAGGCTGACCGGGCAGCCACAGATACGCAGTATTTT.

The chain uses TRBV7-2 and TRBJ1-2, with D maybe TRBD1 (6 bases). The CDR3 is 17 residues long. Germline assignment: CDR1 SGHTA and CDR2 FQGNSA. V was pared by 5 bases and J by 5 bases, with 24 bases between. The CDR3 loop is CASSPRPRGRPTYGYTF. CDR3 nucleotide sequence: TGTGCCAGCAGCCCCCGACCTCGGGGGCGCCCTACATATGGCTACACCTTC.